This T cell receptor (beta chain) was identified in a study of blood T cell repertoires in COVID-19. About the study: Collection of acute and convalescent COVID-19 samples took place in the United States, Italy and Spain. Sources were T cells, B-cell-depleted T cells, or PBMCs; the material itself was cDNA or gDNA.

V shed 3 bases and J 2 bases; nucleotides not matched to a gene: 9. CDR3 length: 16 amino acids. Germline assignment: CDR1 KGHSH and CDR2 LQKENI. Source study methods: Nucleated cell number was recorded as an estimate derived from reference gene primer amplification. Only in-frame clones appear in the TCRdb table, and some are missing; sequencing was by immunoSEQ multiplex PCR. That table furnishes V, J and clone size, whereas the DNA furnished D and trimming. The profile shows about 230,000 clones, more than 75% of them singletons. A Seattle source enrolled patients during active infection and followed them longitudinally.

Sequencing was carried out using peripheral blood. J is TRBJ2-5 and V is TRBV18, with 7 nucleotides matching TRBD2. The sequence derives from a man in his fifties or sixties with COVID-19, enrolled during active disease. In nucleotides, the CDR3 is TGTGCCAGCTCACCGGGGGGGAGTCGGGAGCAAGAGACCCAGTACTTC. This encodes CASSPGGSREQETQYF.